Presented here are 2 T cell receptor beta chains from one specimen sequenced in a study of a mutant IDH1 vaccine in newly diagnosed glioma. Generated by immunoSEQ multiplex PCR, the TCRdb table keeps only in-frame clones and is missing some. The table has more than 35,000 clones, roughly 80% seen once. Indicated time point: week 23, last vaccination. Topical imiquimod accompanied each vaccine dose, which consisted of 300 ug of mutant IDH1 20-mer peptide. Their target antigens are unknown. The source material was PBMCs, sampled from a glioma patient whose treatment included an IDH1 peptide vaccine. These receptors were obtained from a man aged 35 to 55 with glioma.

The CDR3 region has the DNA TGCAGCTCCCGGGAGACCCCTGGGGAGACCCAGTACTTC. Its protein is CSSRETPGETQYF. The V and J genes are TRBV29-1 and TRBJ2-5; weak D call: TRBD2 (6 bases). V gave up 8 bases and J gave up 5 bases, with 18 bases separating them. Germline values: CDR1 SQVTM, CDR2 ANQGSEA. The CDR3 extends over 13 amino acids.

This rearrangement joins TRBV4-1 to TRBJ1-1, with a tentative D call TRBD1 (6 bases). Trimming left V 0 bases short and J 5 bases short, with 10 bases between. The germline V gene has CDR1 MGHRA and CDR2 YSYEKL. CDR3 size: 14 residues. CDR3 protein: CASSQEEGDTEAFF. The CDR3 bases are TGCGCCAGCAGCCAAGAGGAGGGGGATACTGAAGCTTTCTTT.